The 25 T cell receptor beta chains reported below all come from one sample, sequenced in a study of T cell clones after liver transplantation. The repertoire was sequenced with immunoSEQ multiplex PCR; TCRdb's copy has only in-frame clones and lacks some. Here the sample spans around 100,000 clones, approximately 78% being singletons. This sample comprised CD4+ T cells from blood, obtained before liver transplant. These TCRs come from a human donor who received a liver transplant.

The table lists this clone with a count of one. The V call is TRBV7-9, the J call TRBJ2-5; 7 bases agree with TRBD1. CDR1 SEHNR and CDR2 FQNEAQ come from the germline V gene (reference sequence). V shed 5 bases, J shed 0 bases, and the junction held 6 bases outside the gene matches. The CDR3 loop spans 15 amino acids. DNA of the CDR3: TGTGCCAGCAGCCAGGACAGGCGGTACCAAGAGACCCAGTACTTC. It codes for CASSQDRRYQETQYF. Using reference TRBV7-9 and TRBJ2-5 for the parts outside the CDR3, the full variable domain is DTGVSQNPRHKITKRGQNVTFRCDPISEHNRLYWYRQTLGQGPEFLTYFQNEAQLEKSRLLSDRFSAERPKGSFSTLEIQRTEQGDSAMYLCASSQDRRYQETQYFGPGTRLLVL.

The gene calls are TRBV9 and TRBJ1-5; D unclear. Germline values: CDR1 SGDLS, CDR2 YYNGEE. The CDR3 sequence is 14 residues long. The V end was cut by 1 base, the J end by 4 bases, with 9 bases between. The CDR3 loop reads CASSVSAGNQPQHF. The DNA for the CDR3 is TGTGCCAGCAGCGTATCGGCGGGAAATCAGCCCCAGCATTTT.

This chain joins TRBV5-1 and TRBJ2-1; D possibly corresponds to TRBD1 (6 bases). This CDR3 contains 15 residues. V was pared by 0 bases and J by 2 bases, with 9 bases between. Germline CDR1 and CDR2: SGHRS and YFSETQ. The CDR3 DNA follows: TGCGCCAGCAGCTTGGGACAGGTCACCTACAATGAGCAGTTCTTC. This gives the protein CASSLGQVTYNEQFF.

The rearrangement joins TRBV30 to TRBJ2-3; maybe TRBD1 (6 bases). Germline assignment: CDR1 GTSNPN and CDR2 SVGIG (reference sequence). Deletions cut 5 bases from V and 0 bases from J, with 9 bases between. CDR3 size: 13 residues. The CDR3 nucleotides are TGTGCCTGGGACAGGCCTAGCACAGATACGCAGTATTTT. Protein sequence: CAWDRPSTDTQYF.

V usage is TRBV5-1 and J usage is TRBJ2-1; the match to TRBD2 covers 7 bases. Germline loops: CDR1 SGHRS, CDR2 YFSETQ. The V gene end was trimmed by 1 base and the J gene end by 2 bases; junction bases not matched to a gene: 3. The CDR3 is made up of 15 amino acids. CDR3 protein: CASSLSAGAYNEQFF. In DNA form, the CDR3 reads TGCGCCAGCAGCTTGTCGGCGGGGGCCTACAATGAGCAGTTCTTC.

This rearrangement joins TRBV2 to TRBJ1-2; tentative D call: TRBD1 (5 bases). This CDR3 is 14 amino acids long. V was clipped by 4 bases and J by 0 bases, with 9 bases between them. Germline CDR1 SNHLY, CDR2 FYNNEI. The CDR3 nucleotides are TGTGCCAGCAGTGTTGGGGACCCTAACTATGGCTACACCTTC. Protein: CASSVGDPNYGYTF.

This chain connects TRBV10-2 to TRBJ2-1; D remains unclear. The CDR3 length is 13 residues. In germline, CDR1 is WSHSY, CDR2 SAAADI. Trimming took 6 bases from V and 6 from J, leaving 12 bases between them. The CDR3 sequence is CASRPPDLNEQFF. The CDR3, as DNA: TGCGCCAGCAGACCCCCCGACCTCAATGAGCAGTTCTTC.

This clone was seen just once. The chain recombines TRBV2 with TRBJ2-7; no firm D call. Germline V gene lookup returns CDR1 SNHLY and CDR2 FYNNEI. This CDR3 spans 17 amino acids. V was clipped by 6 bases and J by 2 bases, with 23 bases between them. The CDR3 nucleotides are TGTGCCAGCAGCCGCGTCGCGGCCGATTACTCTACCTACGAGCAGTACTTC. Protein product: CASSRVAADYSTYEQYF. Combining the CDR3 with reference TRBV2 and TRBJ2-7 gives the whole variable domain EPEVTQTPSHQVTQMGQEVILRCVPISNHLYFYWYRQILGQKVEFLVSFYNNEISEKSEIFDDQFSVERPDGSNFTLKIRSTKLEDSAMYFCASSRVAADYSTYEQYFGPGTRLTVT.

The chain's CDR3 is CASSPGTSGDTQYF. CDR3 nucleotides: TGTGCCAGCTCACCCGGGACTAGTGGAGATACGCAGTATTTT. V usage is TRBV18 and J usage is TRBJ2-3, with TRBD2 identical over 8 bases. The V gene end was trimmed by 3 bases and the J gene end by 5 bases; junction bases not matched to a gene: 4. The germline V gene has CDR1 KGHSH and CDR2 LQKENI. The CDR3 spans 14 residues.

The V gene is TRBV6-1, the J gene TRBJ2-1; 7 nucleotides align to TRBD1. Germline CDR1 reads MNHNS; CDR2 reads SASEGT. V trimming: 2 bases; J trimming: 10 bases; junction bases outside the gene matches: 8. This CDR3 has 14 residues. The CDR3 is CASSEIQGIGEQFF. The CDR3 DNA sequence: TGTGCCAGCAGTGAAATACAGGGGATAGGAGAGCAGTTCTTC.

The CDR3 DNA sequence: TGTGCCAGTATCATGGCCGGGGGGGCTGAAGCTTTCTTT. It specifies CASIMAGGAEAFF. This rearrangement joins TRBV19 to TRBJ1-1; possibly TRBD1 for D (5 bases). Germline V gene data show CDR1 as LNHDA and CDR2 as SQIVND (reference sequence). Trimming cost V 7 bases and J 6 bases, with 15 bases left between them. This CDR3 has 13 amino acids.

V and J are TRBV25-1 and TRBJ2-1; 8 nucleotides line up with TRBD1. The length of the CDR3 is 14 residues. Germline loops: CDR1 MGHDK, CDR2 SYGVNS. Trimming cost V 8 bases and J 1 base; bases outside gene matches: 4. CDR3 nucleotides: TGTGCCAGCGCCGGGGACAGGTCCTACAATGAGCAGTTCTTC. It specifies CASAGDRSYNEQFF.

CDR3 DNA sequence: TGTGCCAGCAGCTTAGGTAAAGATACGCAGTATTTT. Protein sequence: CASSLGKDTQYF. The rearrangement uses TRBV7-9 and TRBJ2-3, with unresolved D. The CDR3 extends over 12 amino acids. V was trimmed by 1 base and J by 5 bases, leaving 4 bases between them. The V gene's germline CDR1 is SEHNR and CDR2 FQNEAQ (reference sequence).

This clone was observed a single time. V and J are TRBV21-1 and TRBJ1-5. TRBV21-1 is deemed a pseudogene. This CDR3 contains 17 residues. DNA of the CDR3: TGTGCCAGCAGCAAAAATGCCGCGGGGCAGGGTGGCCAGCCCCAGCATTTT. Amino acids: CASSKNAAGQGGQPQHF.

The V gene is TRBV5-5, the J gene TRBJ2-4; 11 nucleotides align to TRBD2. V trimming: 0 bases; J trimming: 3 bases; junction bases outside the gene matches: 8. This CDR3 contains 18 residues. Per germline, CDR1 SGHKS and CDR2 YYEKEE (reference sequence). CDR3 DNA sequence: TGTGCCAGCAGCTTGGGCGGACTAGCGGGCTTTGGCAAAAACATTCAGTACTTC. Its translation is CASSLGGLAGFGKNIQYF.

This chain connects TRBV5-4 to TRBJ2-1; 7 nucleotides align to TRBD2. The CDR3 is 15 amino acids. CDR1 SGHNT and CDR2 YYREEE come from the germline V gene (reference sequence). V was pared by 0 bases and J by 0 bases, with 0 bases of the junction left unmatched. CDR3 amino acids: CASSLGGGSYNEQFF. The CDR3 DNA reads TGTGCCAGCAGCTTGGGCGGGGGCTCCTACAATGAGCAGTTCTTC.

The chain combines TRBV7-2 with TRBJ2-4; D assignment may be TRBD1 or TRBD2 (5 bases each). Per germline, CDR1 SGHTA and CDR2 FQGNSA. The CDR3 totals 13 residues. V was cut by 4 bases and J by 9 bases, with 13 bases left in between. In DNA form, the CDR3 reads TGTGCCAGCAGCTGGGCCCGGGACGGCATTCAGTACTTC. Encoded protein: CASSWARDGIQYF.

The chain employs TRBV6-1 and TRBJ1-5; D is ambiguous. The CDR3 consists of 13 residues. Trimming removed 3 bases at V and 4 bases at J, with 7 bases between. Germline values: CDR1 MNHNS, CDR2 SASEGT. The CDR3 DNA is TGTGCCAGCAGTGATTCGAGAAATCAGCCCCAGCATTTT. It yields the protein CASSDSRNQPQHF.

There are a few counts of this clone. This chain joins TRBV6-6 and TRBJ2-1; 9 positions agree with TRBD1. Trimming at V came to 7 bases and at J to 16 bases, leaving 11 bases not matched to a gene. Germline CDR1 MNHNY, CDR2 SVGAGI (reference sequence). CDR3 length: 12 amino acids. Here the CDR3 DNA reads TGTGCCAGCACCCAAGGACAGGGGAGCGAATTCTTC. Translated: CASTQGQGSEFF.

The chain combines TRBV5-8 with TRBJ1-3; no clear D. V was shortened by 1 base and J by 0 bases, with 2 bases between the two germline ends. The CDR3 has 13 amino acids. Germline CDR1 reads SGHTS; CDR2 reads YDEGEE. The CDR3 here is CASSLSSGNTIYF. The CDR3 nucleotides are TGTGCCAGCAGCTTGAGCTCTGGAAACACCATATATTTT.

The chain employs TRBV6-1 and TRBJ1-5; weak D call: TRBD1 (5 bases). The V end was cut by 4 bases, the J end by 2 bases, with 6 bases between. Germline-derived CDR1 and CDR2 are MNHNS and SASEGT. This CDR3 is built from 13 residues. The CDR3 sequence: CASSAQGNQPQHF. The CDR3 region has the DNA TGTGCCAGCAGTGCACAGGGCAATCAGCCCCAGCATTTT.

There are many counts of this clone. V usage is TRBV18 and J usage is TRBJ1-5, with D unresolved. From germline, CDR1 is KGHSH and CDR2 LQKENI. This CDR3 comprises 14 residues. V lost 2 bases to trimming and J lost 6 bases, with 11 bases between them. As DNA, the CDR3 is TGTGCCAGCTCACCAGATTCCGGGTCTCAGCCCCAGCATTTT. Protein sequence: CASSPDSGSQPQHF.

This chain connects TRBV30 to TRBJ2-3, with D maybe TRBD2 (7 bases). V lost 4 bases and J 3 bases, leaving 11 bases between the germline ends. The germline V gene has CDR1 GTSNPN and CDR2 SVGIG (reference sequence). This CDR3 has 13 residues. The CDR3 DNA is TGTGCCTGGAACAGGGAGGGGACAGATACGCAGTATTTT. Translation gives CAWNREGTDTQYF. Combining the CDR3 with reference TRBV30 and TRBJ2-3 gives the whole variable domain SQTIHQWPATLVQPVGSPLSLECTVEGTSNPNLYWYRQAAGRGLQLLFYSVGIGQISSEVPQNLSASRPQDRQFILSSKKLLLSDSGFYLCAWNREGTDTQYFGPGTRLTVL.

Notes on this clone: The junction departs from germline at one end; a sequencing error may be responsible. The chain recombines TRBV18 with TRBJ1-1; no firm D call. Germline V CDR1 and CDR2: KGHSH, LQKENI. There are 11 residues in the CDR3. Here the CDR3 DNA reads TGTGCCGGCTCACCAAGCACTGAAGCTTTCTTT. Protein sequence: CAGSPSTEAFF.

CDR3 sequence: CAARGVGDTEAFF. CDR3 coding DNA: TGTGCCGCAAGGGGGGTTGGGGACACTGAAGCTTTCTTT. The V and J genes are TRBV19 and TRBJ1-1; perhaps TRBD1 as D (6 bases). Looked up from germline, CDR1 is LNHDA and CDR2 is SQIVND (reference sequence). The germline V and J ends were trimmed by 11 bases and 3 bases, with 16 bases remaining between them. This CDR3 is built from 13 residues.